Reported below is one TCR beta chain. The table came from immunoSEQ multiplex PCR; TCRdb's copy has only in-frame clones and leaves some out. The sample holds tens of thousands of clones, roughly 87% seen once. This sample was included in a study of control samples from healthy donors and cancer patients. The V gene's germline CDR1 is LGHDT and CDR2 YNNKEL (reference sequence). V was shortened by 2 bases and J by 2 bases, with 12 bases between the two germline ends. The CDR3 is made up of 15 amino acids. This TCR was recovered from a woman aged 45-65 years in good health. The sample taken for sequencing was blood. The V call is TRBV3-1 (or the pseudogene TRBV3-2), the J call TRBJ1-2, with unresolved D. CDR3 DNA sequence: TGTGCCAGCAGCCAATCCTCGGACGGCAACTATGGCTACACCTTC. Its translation: CASSQSSDGNYGYTF.